The 32 T cell receptor beta chains below all came from one sample that was sequenced in a study of vaccination and CD4 T cells after COVID-19. Treatment: approximately nine-day PBMC culture with coronavirus spike peptide pools or control peptides (ViraFEST assay). Their antigens are not known. The Oncomine TCR Beta short-read assay was applied to DNA of cultured CD4+ T cells. TCRdb ran MiXCR on the PCR reads and lists one entry per CDR3 protein. The table shows around 19,000 distinct CDR3 sequences, with about 50% occurring only once. Sample: CD4+ T cells from blood, cultured in vitro. All receptors derive from a human donor who had recovered from COVID-19.

This clonotype has just one count. This chain joins TRBV9 and TRBJ2-3; no definite D call. In germline, CDR1 is SGDLS, CDR2 YYNGEE. The CDR3 runs to 15 residues. V was trimmed by 1 base and J by 3 bases, leaving 12 bases between them. CDR3 residues: CASSVSARRTDTQYF. In nucleotides, the CDR3 is TGTGCCAGCAGCGTAAGTGCCAGGCGTACAGATACGCAGTATTTT.

The gene calls are TRBV24-1 and TRBJ1-5, with a tentative D call TRBD1 (5 bases). V dropped 4 bases and J dropped 6 bases, with 12 bases sitting between them. Germline V lookup: CDR1 KGHDR, CDR2 SFDVKD. The CDR3 runs 14 residues. CDR3 loop: CATSDPQGSQPQHF. The CDR3 nucleotides are TGTGCCACCAGTGACCCTCAGGGAAGTCAGCCCCAGCATTTT.

This clonotype was counted a single time. V is TRBV7-8 and J is TRBJ1-1, with D perhaps TRBD1 (6 bases). This CDR3 is built from 14 residues. Trimming removed 6 bases at V and 1 base at J, with 12 bases between. Germline V gene data show CDR1 as SGHVS and CDR2 as FQNEAQ. The CDR3, as DNA: TGTGCCAGCAGAAGAGCGACAGGGAACACTGAAGCTTTCTTT. Amino acid sequence: CASRRATGNTEAFF.

V usage is TRBV20-1 and J usage is TRBJ2-5; D call uncertain. Trimming stripped 2 bases from V and 2 bases from J, with 3 bases between. The germline gives CDR1 DFQATT, CDR2 SNEGSKA (reference sequence). The CDR3 is made up of 11 amino acids. The DNA of the CDR3 is TGCAGTGCTAGACTTCAAGAGACCCAGTACTTC. It yields the protein CSARLQETQYF.

The rearrangement links TRBV30 to TRBJ2-1; D not certain. The V gene's germline CDR1 is GTSNPN and CDR2 SVGIG (reference sequence). The CDR3 runs 12 residues. Between the trimmed V and J ends, which lost 2 bases and 10 bases, there was a span of 12 bases. DNA of the CDR3: TGTGCCTGGAGTCCCCAGCTTGGCGAGCAGTTCTTC. Amino acids: CAWSPQLGEQFF.

The chain is built from TRBV4-1 and TRBJ1-2; no definite D call. This CDR3 has 13 amino acids. Germline V gene lookup returns CDR1 MGHRA and CDR2 YSYEKL. Trimming took off 4 bases at V and 2 bases at J, with 8 bases between the two ends. The CDR3 bases are TGCGCCAGCAGCCTATATCCCAACTATGGCTACACCTTC. It specifies CASSLYPNYGYTF.

This clonotype was detected a few times. The rearrangement joins TRBV11-3 to TRBJ1-2, with TRBD1 identical over 7 bases. The germline gives CDR1 SGHNT, CDR2 YENEEA. With V trimmed by 0 bases and J by 6 bases, 10 bases remained unmatched. The CDR3 consists of 16 residues. CDR3 sequence reads: CASSLDPGQPRHGYTF. CDR3 nucleotide sequence: TGTGCCAGCAGCTTAGATCCGGGACAGCCCCGCCATGGCTACACCTTC.

The chain uses TRBV11-2 and TRBJ1-1, with D tentatively TRBD1 (6 bases). Trimming stripped 3 bases from V and 5 bases from J, with 10 bases between. Germline CDR1 reads SGHAT; CDR2 reads FQNNGV. This CDR3 is built from 13 residues. CDR3 bases: TGTGCCAGCAGCTTTACAGGGACTACTGAAGCTTTCTTT. This codes for CASSFTGTTEAFF.

The sample holds a few counts of this clonotype. V and J are TRBV6-5 and TRBJ1-1; possible D gene TRBD1, 5 bases. Trimming shortened V by 0 bases and J by 2 bases, and 16 bases separated the two germline ends. The germline gives CDR1 MNHEY, CDR2 SVGAGI. This CDR3 has 17 residues. In nucleotides, the CDR3 is TGTGCCAGCAGTTACTCGAGGACATTGGGAGGTAACACTGAAGCTTTCTTT. This sequence encodes CASSYSRTLGGNTEAFF.

V gene TRBV6-2 or TRBV6-3 combines with J gene TRBJ2-1, with no clear D. The CDR3 runs to 13 residues. The germline CDR1 and CDR2 sequences are MNHEY and SVGEGT. The V gene lost 5 bases and the J gene lost 8 bases, with 13 bases spanning the gap. CDR3 sequence: CASSKTDGYEQFF. CDR3 nucleotides: TGTGCCAGCAGTAAGACTGACGGGTATGAGCAGTTCTTC.

V gene TRBV20-1 combines with J gene TRBJ2-3; no clear D. Trimming removed 3 bases at V and 2 bases at J, with 6 bases between. Germline lookup yields CDR1 DFQATT and CDR2 SNEGSKA (reference sequence). The CDR3 runs to 12 residues. CDR3 nucleotide sequence: TGCAGTGCTAGGGCCCCCACAGATACGCAGTATTTT. Its translation is CSARAPTDTQYF.

The chain has TRBV2 and TRBJ1-5; TRBD1 matches at 11 bases. Trimming cost V 7 bases and J 6 bases; bases outside gene matches: 5. Germline assignment: CDR1 SNHLY and CDR2 FYNNEI. This CDR3 has 14 amino acids. The CDR3: CASTRTGGRQPQHF. The CDR3 bases are TGTGCCAGCACACGGACAGGGGGCCGTCAGCCCCAGCATTTT.

This chain connects TRBV3-1 to TRBJ2-7; TRBD2 is a possible D gene (5 bases). Between the trimmed V and J ends, which lost 3 bases and 4 bases, there was a span of 10 bases. The germline V gene has CDR1 LGHDT and CDR2 YNNKEL (reference sequence). This CDR3 is 13 amino acids long. CDR3 protein: CASSHLAGYEQYF. The DNA for the CDR3 is TGTGCCAGCAGCCACCTAGCCGGATACGAGCAGTACTTC.

V usage is TRBV19 and J usage is TRBJ1-2, with a possible D match to TRBD1 (6 bases). Looked up from germline, CDR1 is LNHDA and CDR2 is SQIVND (reference sequence). Trimming took off 6 bases at V and 2 bases at J, with 13 bases between the two ends. The CDR3 contains 14 residues. The CDR3 coding sequence is TGTGCCAGTAGGGACAGCCCCATCAACTATGGCTACACCTTC. Translated: CASRDSPINYGYTF.

V is TRBV6-9 and J is TRBJ1-3; tentative D call: TRBD1 (5 bases). The CDR3 contains 12 residues. In germline, CDR1 is MNHGY, CDR2 SVAAGI. The germline V and J ends were trimmed by 0 bases and 15 bases, with 12 bases remaining between them. The CDR3 region has the DNA TGTGCCAGCAGTTATTCAACCAGGGAGGGATATTTT. This codes for CASSYSTREGYF.

The genes are TRBV6-1 and TRBJ1-6, with D uncertain. V was pared by 6 bases and J by 6 bases, with 6 bases between. Germline values: CDR1 MNHNS, CDR2 SASEGT. The CDR3 is made up of 12 amino acids. The CDR3 is CASRRTNSPLHF. The CDR3 bases are TGTGCCAGCAGGCGGACTAATTCACCCCTCCACTTT.

The chain uses TRBV6-1 and TRBJ1-1; 9 bases agree with TRBD1. Germline CDR1 is MNHNS and CDR2 is SASEGT. The V segment lost 5 bases and the J segment 7 bases; nucleotides outside the gene matches: 11. The CDR3 sequence is 15 residues long. CDR3 region: CASSTDRGGSHEAFF. The CDR3, as DNA: TGTGCCAGCAGTACCGACAGGGGGGGATCGCATGAAGCTTTCTTT.

The rearrangement links TRBV27 to TRBJ2-6, with D possibly being TRBD2 (6 bases). Trimming cost V 6 bases and J 0 bases, with 6 bases left between them. The CDR3 has 14 residues. CDR1 is MNHEY and CDR2 is SMNVEV in the germline V gene (reference sequence). The CDR3 DNA sequence: TGTGCCAGCAGGCGGGGCTCTGGGGCCAACGTCCTGACTTTC. This translates into CASRRGSGANVLTF.

V gene TRBV7-2 combines with J gene TRBJ1-2; D remains ambiguous. Trimming left V 3 bases short and J 3 bases short, with 5 bases between. The CDR3 runs to 12 residues. The germline V gene has CDR1 SGHTA and CDR2 FQGNSA. CDR3 bases: TGTGCCAGCAGCTTTCAGGACTATGGCTACACCTTC. Its protein product is CASSFQDYGYTF.

This chain links TRBV20-1 with TRBJ2-2; tentative D call: TRBD1 (6 bases). Trimming cost V 4 bases and J 6 bases, with 9 bases left between them. The CDR3 extends over 12 amino acids. The germline V gene has CDR1 DFQATT and CDR2 SNEGSKA (reference sequence). The CDR3: CSAMKGAGELFF. The CDR3 DNA reads TGCAGTGCTATGAAGGGGGCCGGGGAGCTGTTTTTT.

V is TRBV19 and J is TRBJ1-1; D call uncertain. The CDR3 loop spans 14 amino acids. CDR1 is LNHDA, CDR2 SQIVND, per germline (reference sequence). V dropped 2 bases and J dropped 0 bases, with 7 bases sitting between them. Here the CDR3 DNA reads TGTGCCAGTAGTATAAGAACCATGAACACTGAAGCTTTCTTT. This sequence encodes CASSIRTMNTEAFF.

This clonotype has more than one count but fewer than ten. The rearrangement joins TRBV24-1 to TRBJ1-5, with unresolved D. This CDR3 spans 12 amino acids. V dropped 3 bases and J dropped 7 bases, with 6 bases sitting between them. The germline gives CDR1 KGHDR, CDR2 SFDVKD. The DNA of the CDR3 is TGTGCCACCAGTGATATCGGGCAGCCCCAGCATTTT. Encoded protein: CATSDIGQPQHF.

With regard to this clonotype: One end of the junction fails to match germline, which may point to a read error. V gene TRBV6-2 or TRBV6-3 combines with J gene TRBJ1-3; 7 nucleotides agree with TRBD1. The CDR3 extends over 12 amino acids. Germline CDR1 and CDR2: MNHEY and SVGEGT. The CDR3 sequence: CASSKPGQSHRF. The CDR3 coding sequence is TGTGCCAGCAGTAAGCCGGGACAGTCTCACCGTTTT.

The V and J genes are TRBV10-3 and TRBJ2-7; TRBD1 is a possible D gene (5 bases). Germline V gene data show CDR1 as ENHRY and CDR2 as SYGVKD. With 5 bases removed from V and 3 bases from J, the gap between germline ends came to 20 bases. The CDR3 runs 16 residues. In DNA form, the CDR3 reads TGTGCCATCAGTTCTTTACTCCAGGGCGGAAACTACGAGCAGTACTTC. It codes for CAISSLLQGGNYEQYF.

Here the CDR3 DNA reads TGTGCCAGCAGTTTGGGGGCCAAAGTCGCCAACTATGGCTACACCTTC. Residues: CASSLGAKVANYGYTF. The chain recombines TRBV28 with TRBJ1-2; D may be TRBD1 (6 bases). Germline lookup yields CDR1 MDHEN and CDR2 SYDVKM. V was cut by 3 bases and J by 2 bases, with 16 bases left in between. The CDR3 runs to 16 residues.

The V gene is TRBV28, the J gene TRBJ1-2; 10 bases are shared with TRBD1. CDR3 length equals 15 residues. The germline gives CDR1 MDHEN, CDR2 SYDVKM. The J segment lost 8 bases and the V segment lost 6 bases, leaving 12 bases of the junction unmatched. CDR3 amino acids: CASRTALTGGAGYTF. The CDR3 nucleotides read TGTGCCAGCAGAACCGCCCTGACAGGGGGCGCGGGCTACACCTTC.

Within the sample, this clonotype is medium-sized. V gene TRBV20-1 combines with J gene TRBJ1-5, with D maybe TRBD1 (5 bases). CDR3 length: 15 residues. Germline CDR1 DFQATT, CDR2 SNEGSKA (reference sequence). Deletions cut 3 bases from V and 1 base from J, with 13 bases between. CDR3 nucleotide sequence: TGCAGTGCTAGTCAGGGTTCTGTGAGCAATCAGCCCCAGCATTTT. As protein: CSASQGSVSNQPQHF.

The chain recombines TRBV11-2 with TRBJ1-1; D is unresolved. The V end lost 3 bases, the J end lost 0 bases, and 11 bases lay between the germline ends. There are 15 residues in the CDR3. Germline assignment: CDR1 SGHAT and CDR2 FQNNGV. This chain's CDR3 is CASSLEGNMNTEAFF. The CDR3 coding sequence is TGTGCCAGCAGCTTGGAAGGAAACATGAACACTGAAGCTTTCTTT.

On this clonotype itself: One end of the junction fails to match germline, which may point to a read error. The genes are TRBV4-2 and TRBJ1-2, with a tentative D call TRBD1 (6 bases). CDR3 length: 16 residues. Germline V gene sequence: CDR1 LGHNA, CDR2 YNFKEQ. The CDR3 here is CASSQDPGTPNYGYTF. Here the CDR3 DNA reads TGTGCCAGTAGCCAAGATCCCGGGACACCTAACTATGGCTACACCTTC.

The CDR3 nucleotides read TGCAGTGCGCCGAGACTAAGCAGCAGGGGTGAAGCTTTCTTT. Translation gives CSAPRLSSRGEAFF. V and J are TRBV20-1 and TRBJ1-1; TRBD1 is a possible D gene (6 bases). Germline values: CDR1 DFQATT, CDR2 SNEGSKA (reference sequence). The CDR3 is 14 amino acids. V was clipped by 6 bases and J by 7 bases, with 21 bases between them.

A single count supports this clonotype. The chain is built from TRBV7-2 and TRBJ2-1, with unresolved D. This CDR3 has 16 residues. V gave up 5 bases and J gave up 9 bases, with 23 bases separating them. Germline CDR1 and CDR2: SGHTA and FQGNSA. As DNA, the CDR3 is TGTGCCAGCAGCGCCTTGATCGCTTTTTCGAGTGGTGAGCAGTTCTTC. Its protein product is CASSALIAFSSGEQFF.

There are a few counts of this clonotype. V usage is TRBV2 and J usage is TRBJ2-5, with 10 positions matching TRBD1. Germline V CDR1 and CDR2: SNHLY, FYNNEI. After removal of 5 bases from V and 4 bases from J, the junction contained 7 bases not matched to a gene. The CDR3 loop spans 15 amino acids. The CDR3 loop reads CASSPRTGGGETQYF. In DNA, the CDR3 is TGTGCCAGCAGTCCTAGGACAGGGGGGGGAGAGACCCAGTACTTC.